This entry lists 17 T cell receptor beta chains sequenced from one sample in a study of blood T cells in healthy people across ages. The use of a sample-barcoded 5' primer and a J-beta primer mix characterized a second PCR of roughly 6 to 11 cycles. TCRdb analysed the 5' RACE reads with MiXCR anew, one entry per CDR3 protein. This sample carries about 1.8 million distinct CDR3 sequences, about 50% of them seen once, and the ten largest clones take 2% to 2.5%. The sequencing input was blood. These receptors all come from a woman in her thirties or forties in good health.

V and J are TRBV7-9 and TRBJ2-7; TRBD1 might be the D (6 bases). The CDR3 has 13 amino acids. The germline V and J ends were trimmed by 8 bases and 3 bases, with 14 bases remaining between them. The germline V gene encodes CDR1 SEHNR and CDR2 FQNEAQ (reference sequence). CDR3 loop: CASGPRGLYEQYF. The CDR3 DNA is TGTGCCAGCGGACCCAGGGGTCTCTACGAGCAGTACTTC.

The chain carries TRBV11-2 and TRBJ1-4; perhaps TRBD1 as D (5 bases). This CDR3 spans 13 amino acids. Germline V lookup: CDR1 SGHAT, CDR2 FQNNGV. Trimming pared 4 bases from V and 7 bases from J, leaving 10 bases between. CDR3 amino acids: CASSSGHPEKLFF. CDR3 DNA sequence: TGTGCCAGCAGCTCAGGACATCCTGAAAAACTGTTTTTT.

This clonotype was detected a few times. The chain combines TRBV12-3 or TRBV12-4 with TRBJ1-2, with 7 bases that match TRBD1. V lost 3 bases and J lost 4; bases outside the gene matches: 14. The CDR3 runs 17 residues. DNA for the CDR3: TGTGCCAGCAGTTTCGACAGGGTGCCACAAGTAAGCTATGGCTACACCTTC. Amino acids: CASSFDRVPQVSYGYTF.

The chain carries TRBV7-2 and TRBJ2-1, with 10 bases matching TRBD2. V shed 8 bases and J 6 bases; nucleotides not matched to a gene: 10. The CDR3 is made up of 15 amino acids. Germline lookup yields CDR1 SGHTA and CDR2 FQGNSA. CDR3 DNA: TGTGCCAGCGGAGAGCTAGCGGGAGATTGCAATGAGCAGTTCTTC. Encoded protein: CASGELAGDCNEQFF.

This clonotype was detected only a few times. This chain connects TRBV4-3 to TRBJ2-6; no definite D call. Germline lookup yields CDR1 LGHNA and CDR2 YSLEER. The CDR3 is 16 residues long. The V gene lost 0 bases and the J gene lost 0 bases, with 6 bases spanning the gap. This CDR3 reads CASSQDLGSGANVLTF. The CDR3 nucleotides read TGCGCCAGCAGCCAAGATTTGGGCTCTGGGGCCAACGTCCTGACTTTC.

A note on this clonotype: An end of the junction differs from the germline gene, which may be a read error. The DNA for the CDR3 is TGTGCCAACAGCGCGACAGGTTTGGAGCAGTACTTC. This sequence encodes CANSATGLEQYF. The J gene is TRBJ2-7, the V gene TRBV9; a possible D gene is TRBD1 (6 bases). There are 12 residues in the CDR3. CDR1 is SGDLS and CDR2 is YYNGEE in the germline V gene.

The chain recombines TRBV7-2 with TRBJ2-5, with D possibly being TRBD1 (5 bases). Trimming removed 3 bases from V and 5 bases from J, with 13 bases in between. Germline assignment: CDR1 SGHTA and CDR2 FQGNSA. This CDR3 has 14 residues. The DNA for the CDR3 is TGTGCCAGCAGCTTGGACATCTCTATGGAGACCCAGTACTTC. Its protein product is CASSLDISMETQYF.

A remark on this clonotype: An end of the junction does not agree with germline; a read error may underlie this. The J gene is TRBJ1-4, the V gene TRBV9; D gene uncertain. CDR3 length: 14 amino acids. Germline V lookup: CDR1 SGDLS, CDR2 YYNGEE. The CDR3 spells CASSGPVSKEKLFF. CDR3 DNA: TGTGCCAGCAGCGGACCGGTTTCTAAGGAAAAACTGTTTTTT.

This chain joins TRBV28 and TRBJ2-3; D uncertain. The CDR3 runs to 11 residues. CDR1 is MDHEN, CDR2 SYDVKM, per germline. The CDR3 is CATYTTDTQYF. In nucleotides, the CDR3 is TGTGCGACCTACACCACAGATACGCAGTATTTT. Based on the CDR3 plus reference TRBV28 and TRBJ2-3, the full variable domain is DVKVTQSSRYLVKRTGEKVFLECVQDMDHENMFWYRQDPGLGLRLIYFSYDVKMKEKGDIPEGYSVSREKKERFSLILESASTNQTSMYLCATYTTDTQYFGPGTRLTVL.

The chain couples TRBV29-1 to TRBJ2-1, with TRBD1 matching 8 bases. CDR1 is SQVTM, CDR2 ANQGSEA, per germline. The CDR3 extends over 14 amino acids. V lost 4 bases to trimming and J lost 7 bases; unmatched junction nucleotides: 9. The CDR3, as DNA: TGCAGCGTTGTTGGACAGGGTCAACCAAATGAGCAGTTCTTC. Translating gives CSVVGQGQPNEQFF.

The chain uses TRBV7-2 and TRBJ2-4; D is possibly TRBD1 (5 bases). The J call may be mistaken, given a closer DNA end match to TRBJ2-5. CDR1 SGHTA and CDR2 FQGNSA come from the germline V gene. This CDR3 is 14 amino acids long. CDR3 residues: CASSWAGRGETQYF. CDR3 bases: TGTGCCAGCAGCTGGGCAGGGCGAGGAGAGACCCAGTACTTC.

The sample holds a few counts of this clonotype. The gene calls are TRBV7-2 and TRBJ2-1, with no clear D. The CDR3 is 13 amino acids. V shed 5 bases and J shed 4 bases, with 9 bases lying between them. Germline V gene data show CDR1 as SGHTA and CDR2 as FQGNSA. CDR3 nucleotide sequence: TGTGCCAGCAGCGCCATCAGATACAATGAGCAGTTCTTC. Its protein is CASSAIRYNEQFF.

This rearrangement joins TRBV20-1 to TRBJ2-3, with 9 bases fitting TRBD2. This CDR3 region has 17 residues. The V gene end was trimmed by 1 base and the J gene end by 4 bases; junction bases not matched to a gene: 12. Germline CDR1 is DFQATT and CDR2 is SNEGSKA (reference sequence). This chain's CDR3 is CSARGYLAGLRADTQYF. The CDR3 DNA is TGCAGTGCTAGAGGGTATCTAGCGGGGTTAAGGGCAGATACGCAGTATTTT.

This clonotype was detected only a few times. The chain employs TRBV28 and TRBJ2-4; 7 bases are shared with TRBD1. The J segment lost 5 bases and the V segment lost 6 bases, leaving 13 bases of the junction unmatched. CDR1 MDHEN and CDR2 SYDVKM come from the germline V gene. This CDR3 is built from 16 residues. CDR3 sequence (DNA): TGTGCCAGCAGCTTACCCTTGACAGGGATGGAAAACATTCAGTACTTC. Protein sequence: CASSLPLTGMENIQYF.

The chain links TRBV27 to TRBJ1-3; D unclear. V shed 3 bases and J shed 4 bases, with 13 bases lying between them. The CDR3 totals 15 residues. CDR1 MNHEY and CDR2 SMNVEV come from the germline V gene (reference sequence). The CDR3 spells CASSFSRTTGNTIYF. The CDR3 DNA reads as TGTGCCAGCAGTTTTTCAAGAACTACAGGAAACACCATATATTTT.

This chain joins TRBV20-1 and TRBJ1-2; D not resolved. Germline V lookup: CDR1 DFQATT, CDR2 SNEGSKA (reference sequence). V was clipped by 5 bases and J by 0 bases, with 13 bases between them. The CDR3 length is 14 residues. The CDR3 sequence is CSAPSGLANYGYTF. As DNA, the CDR3 is TGCAGTGCTCCTTCGGGTCTTGCTAACTATGGCTACACCTTC.

The chain links TRBV29-1 to TRBJ2-4; a possible D gene is TRBD2 (5 bases). Germline loops: CDR1 SQVTM, CDR2 ANQGSEA. The CDR3 is 11 amino acids. Trimming took off 7 bases at V and 13 bases at J, with 17 bases between the two ends. The CDR3 region has the DNA TGCAGCGGGACTCAATCAAACGGGCAGTACTTC. It is translated as CSGTQSNGQYF.